This passage covers 24 T cell receptor beta chains from one sample sequenced in a study of tumor-infiltrating lymphocytes in primary liver carcinoma (dated by TCRdb to 2015 to 2018). Without any cell sorting, total RNA and DNA were extracted together from around 20-30 mg of bulk tissue using the AllPrep DNA/RNA mini kit. Instrument on record: Illumina HiSeq 2500. A constant-region primer and ProtoScript II reverse transcriptase were used to reverse-transcribe TCRbeta-specific cDNA from about 530 ng total RNA. Three nested multiplex PCR rounds, following a slightly modified ARM-PCR procedure, were used to build the TCRbeta libraries. Each of the first two PCR rounds ran for about 11 cycles using multiplex TRBV1-TRBV30 forward primers together with a Cbeta reverse primer. In TCRdb, the public reads were trimmed at Q25 with fastp and aligned with MiXCR, with productive beta chains retained. Each record represents a unique CDR3 protein, reported with the most common genes and DNA among its rows. The table for this sample lists 150,000 to 200,000 distinct CDR3 sequences; 70% to 90% of them were counted only once. The ten largest clonotypes hold roughly 20% of the sample.

What was sequenced was tumor tissue from primary liver carcinoma. The receptor source for this set is a man in his forties with primary liver carcinoma and hepatitis B virus infection.

This chain links TRBV29-1 with TRBJ1-6; D call uncertain. CDR1 and CDR2 from the germline V gene are SQVTM and ANQGSEA. Trimming left V 5 bases short and J 14 bases short, with 22 bases between. The CDR3 runs 14 residues. The CDR3 is CSVQEGREGSTLHF. The DNA for the CDR3 is TGCAGCGTTCAGGAAGGGAGGGAAGGATCAACCCTCCACTTT.

The chain employs TRBV4-1 and TRBJ2-5, with 7 bases matching TRBD1. V lost 2 bases and J lost 5; bases outside the gene matches: 17. This CDR3 contains 18 residues. Germline values: CDR1 MGHRA, CDR2 YSYEKL. The CDR3 DNA reads TGCGCCAGCAGCCAAACGCAACAGGGGCCGGGGTCCCAGGAGACCCAGTACTTC. Protein: CASSQTQQGPGSQETQYF.

V and J are TRBV6-5 and TRBJ2-3, with D uncertain. V lost 6 bases and J lost 11, with 30 bases in between. Germline CDR1 is MNHEY and CDR2 is SVGAGI. The CDR3 has 17 residues. Here the CDR3 reads CASSSITLGPAGMVQYF. The CDR3 DNA follows: TGTGCCAGCAGCTCAATCACGCTCGGCCCTGCTGGCATGGTGCAGTATTTT.

With respect to this clonotype: A junction end diverges from the germline sequence, so it may reflect a read error. This rearrangement joins TRBV5-6 to TRBJ1-1, with 8 bases fitting TRBD1. CDR1 and CDR2 from the germline V gene are SGHDT and YYEEEE. The CDR3 contains 14 residues. In nucleotides, the CDR3 is TGTGCCAGCAGAGCACGACAGGGGCGGACTGATGCTTTCTTT. Translated: CASRARQGRTDAFF.

A word on this clonotype: A read error may account for a junction end that differs from germline. The chain links TRBV11-3 to TRBJ2-1; 9 bases are a match to TRBD1. The germline V gene encodes CDR1 SGHNT and CDR2 YENEEA. The CDR3 totals 15 residues. CDR3 in amino acids: CASSLAGTGYNERFF. The CDR3 DNA reads as TGTGCCAGCAGCTTAGCCGGGACAGGGTACAATGAGCGGTTCTTC.

About this clonotype: One junction end does not reproduce the germline sequence, and a read error may be involved. The chain recombines TRBV30 with TRBJ2-7, with TRBD2 identical over 7 bases. Germline values: CDR1 GTSNPN, CDR2 SVGIG (reference sequence). The CDR3 is 13 residues long. CDR3 sequence: CAWREGGPYEQYF. The CDR3 DNA sequence: TGTGCTTGGAGGGAGGGCGGTCCCTACGAGCAGTACTTC.

On this clonotype itself: A much larger clone differs by one base, so this may be a read error. The V call is TRBV28, the J call TRBJ1-5, with TRBD1 as a possible D gene (6 bases). The germline gives CDR1 MDHEN, CDR2 SYDVKM. This CDR3 is built from 15 residues. This CDR3 reads CANSTGTLDNQPQHF. The CDR3 DNA reads as TGTGCCAACAGTACCGGGACACTAGACAATCAGCCCCAGCATTTT.

The chain couples TRBV28 to TRBJ2-2; 9 nucleotides match TRBD2. Unmatched junction bases numbered 10, after V lost 1 base and J lost 4 bases. The germline CDR1 and CDR2 sequences are MDHEN and SYDVKM. The CDR3 contains 18 residues. In DNA, the CDR3 is TGTGCCAGCAGTTTATCCAAAGGGGGACTAGCCGGCACCGGGGAGCTGTTTTTT. Its translation is CASSLSKGGLAGTGELFF.

Regarding this clonotype: A read error is likely, as this CDR3 ends without the conserved phenylalanine or tryptophan. This chain links TRBV7-3 with TRBJ2-2; D might be TRBD2 (5 bases). CDR3 length equals 13 residues. With 6 bases removed from V and 5 bases from J, the gap between germline ends came to 10 bases. Looked up from germline, CDR1 is SGHTA and CDR2 is FQGTGA. The DNA of the CDR3 is TGTGCCAGCAGTGGAGGAGCTACCGGGGAGCTGTTTTTA. This codes for CASSGGATGELFL.

About this clonotype itself: A junction boundary mismatches the germline segment, possibly from a read error. The chain combines TRBV29-1 with TRBJ2-7; unclear D gene. The CDR3 consists of 11 residues. Germline assignment: CDR1 SQVTM and CDR2 ANQGSEA. DNA of the CDR3: TGCAGCGTTGAAGGGGGTCACAAGCAGTATTTC. It codes for CSVEGGHKQYF.

Worth noting for this clonotype: The junction shows a germline mismatch at one end, possibly a read error. V is TRBV11-1 and J is TRBJ2-1, with D maybe TRBD2 (6 bases). From germline, CDR1 is SGHAT and CDR2 FQDESV (reference sequence). CDR3 length: 13 amino acids. DNA for the CDR3: TGCGCCAGCACCGCTGGAGGGCCGAATGAGCAGTTCTTC. Protein: CASTAGGPNEQFF.

Comment on this clonotype: The junction differs from germline at one of its ends, possibly a read error. This rearrangement joins TRBV5-5 to TRBJ2-6, with no clear D. The germline gives CDR1 SGHKS, CDR2 YYEKEE (reference sequence). This CDR3 is 16 amino acids long. The CDR3 coding sequence is TGTGCCTGCAGGTTGTGGGTGTACTCTGGGGCCAACGTCCTGACTTTC. As protein: CACRLWVYSGANVLTF.

Turning to this clonotype: At one of its ends the junction is not consistent with the germline gene, which may arise from a read error. The chain uses TRBV6-1 and TRBJ1-6; the D is unclear. This CDR3 has 13 residues. The germline V gene has CDR1 MNHNS and CDR2 SASEGT. The CDR3 bases are TGCGCCAACAGTGAATTAGGGAATTCACCCCTCCACTTT. It translates to CANSELGNSPLHF.

As for this clonotype: Since a much larger clone is just one base distant, this may be a read error. This chain joins TRBV5-1 and TRBJ2-6; D possibly matches TRBD1 or TRBD2 (5 bases each). The CDR3 length is 16 residues. Germline V gene sequence: CDR1 SGHRS, CDR2 YFSETQ. The CDR3 DNA follows: TGCGCCAGCAGCTTGGGAGGGACGCAAGGGGCCGACGTCCTGACTTTC. This codes for CASSLGGTQGADVLTF.

CDR3 DNA sequence: TGTGCCAGCAATTCGGCAGGGAGTGGAGCTTTCTTT. Translation: CASNSAGSGAFF. J is TRBJ1-1 and V is TRBV12-3 or TRBV12-4, with D tentatively TRBD1 (5 bases). The CDR3 extends over 12 amino acids. With 7 bases removed from V and 10 bases from J, the gap between germline ends came to 16 bases.

This clonotype was observed at least ten times. The chain combines TRBV7-8 with TRBJ2-7, with 7 bases aligning to TRBD2. CDR1 and CDR2 from the germline V gene are SGHVS and FQNEAQ. The CDR3 loop spans 15 amino acids. V shed 3 bases and J 5 bases; nucleotides not matched to a gene: 10. CDR3 DNA sequence: TGTGCCAGCAGCTTCCAGCGGGACTACCATAACGAGCAGTACTTC. Translated: CASSFQRDYHNEQYF.

In the case of this clonotype: The CDR3 carries no conserved terminal phenylalanine or tryptophan, so it likely arises from a read error. CDR3 residues: CASSYSSQQPQHL. DNA for the CDR3: TGTGCCAGCAGTTACTCCTCCCAACAGCCCCAGCATTTA. This chain links TRBV6-5 with TRBJ1-5; D unresolved. The V end was cut by 0 bases, the J end by 7 bases, with 7 bases between. This CDR3 comprises 13 residues. Germline CDR1 is MNHEY and CDR2 is SVGAGI.

Comments on this clonotype: A much larger clone lies one base from this, so it may be a read error. The chain has TRBV24-1 and TRBJ2-5; D unclear. Germline V gene data show CDR1 as KGHDR and CDR2 as SFDVKD. CDR3 size: 12 residues. In DNA, the CDR3 is TGTGTCACCAGTGATTTGATCGGGACCCAGTACTTC. Its translation: CVTSDLIGTQYF.

About this clonotype itself: Mismatch with germline at one junction end may stem from a read error. The V and J genes are TRBV6-2 or TRBV6-3 and TRBJ2-2, with 7 bases aligning to TRBD2. The germline gives CDR1 MNHEY, CDR2 SVGEGT. The CDR3 is made up of 14 amino acids. The CDR3 spells CASSYSRNSGELFF. The CDR3 DNA follows: TGTGCCAGCAGTTACTCGCGTAACAGCGGGGAACTGTTTTTT.

In the case of this clonotype: Given a much more abundant clone one base away, this may be a read error. The J gene is TRBJ1-5, the V gene TRBV30; D ambiguous. This CDR3 spans 13 amino acids. Germline CDR1 GTSNPN, CDR2 SVGIG (reference sequence). The CDR3 nucleotides are TGTGCCTGGAGTCCACTGGGGTATCAGCCCCATCATTTT. It yields the protein CAWSPLGYQPHHF.

This clonotype was detected only once. The missing conserved phenylalanine or tryptophan at the end of this CDR3 makes a read error likely. It is unclear where the CDR3 begins or ends on the DNA, so no DNA is shown, and the CDR3 is as TCRdb lists it. The chain carries TRBV6-5 and TRBJ2-7. The CDR3 spans 13 residues, counting both ends. Germline CDR1 and CDR2: MNHEY and SVGAGI. CDR3 residues: CASTQRRGGEQYY.

Turning to this clonotype: A read error may produce the germline difference seen at one junction end. The chain is built from TRBV4-2 and TRBJ2-7; 8 bases align to TRBD2. The germline CDR1 and CDR2 sequences are LGHNA and YNFKEQ. This CDR3 contains 16 residues. CDR3 sequence: CVSSQDRASGYYEQYF. CDR3 in DNA: TGTGTCAGCAGCCAAGATAGGGCTAGCGGGTACTACGAGCAGTACTTT.

This clonotype was seen ten or more times. V usage is TRBV28 and J usage is TRBJ2-4; D is unresolved. V gave up 2 bases and J gave up 4 bases, with 3 bases separating them. The CDR3 covers 12 residues. CDR1 is MDHEN and CDR2 is SYDVKM in the germline V gene. The CDR3 reads CASSLTKNIQYF. CDR3 DNA: TGTGCCAGCAGTTTAACTAAAAACATTCAGTACTTC.

This chain joins TRBV14 and TRBJ2-2, with no clear D. With 3 bases removed from V and 6 bases from J, the gap between germline ends came to 17 bases. This CDR3 region has 16 residues. Germline CDR1 SGHDN, CDR2 FVKESK. This CDR3 is CASSQSRTPGAGELFF. The CDR3 region has the DNA TGTGCCAGCAGCCAGTCAAGGACCCCGGGTGCCGGGGAGCTGTTTTTT. The full variable domain, completed using reference TRBV14 and TRBJ2-2, is EAGVTQFPSHSVIEKGQTVTLRCDPISGHDNLYWYRRVMGKEIKFLLHFVKESKQDESGMPNNRFLAERTGGTYSTLKVQPAELEDSGVYFCASSQSRTPGAGELFFGEGSRLTVL.